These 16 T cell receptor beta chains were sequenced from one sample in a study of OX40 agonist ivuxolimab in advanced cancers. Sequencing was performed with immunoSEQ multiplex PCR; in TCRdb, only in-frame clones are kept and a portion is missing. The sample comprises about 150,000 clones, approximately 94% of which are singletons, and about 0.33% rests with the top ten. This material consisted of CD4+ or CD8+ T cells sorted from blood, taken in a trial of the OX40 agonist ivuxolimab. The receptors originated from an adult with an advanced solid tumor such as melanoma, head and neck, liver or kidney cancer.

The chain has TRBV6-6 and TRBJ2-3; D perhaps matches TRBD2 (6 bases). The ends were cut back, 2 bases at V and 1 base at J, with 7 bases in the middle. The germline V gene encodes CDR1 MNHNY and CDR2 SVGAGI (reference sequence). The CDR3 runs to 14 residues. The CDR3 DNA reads TGTGCCAGCAGTTACGCGGGGCGCACAGATACGCAGTATTTT. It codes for CASSYAGRTDTQYF.

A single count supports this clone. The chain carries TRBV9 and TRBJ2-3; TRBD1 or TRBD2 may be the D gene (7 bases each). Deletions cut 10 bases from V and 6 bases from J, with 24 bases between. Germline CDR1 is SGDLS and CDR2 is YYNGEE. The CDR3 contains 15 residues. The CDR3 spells CASTAAGGAVDTQYF. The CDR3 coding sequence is TGTGCCTCGACCGCCGCAGGGGGGGCCGTGGATACGCAGTATTTT.

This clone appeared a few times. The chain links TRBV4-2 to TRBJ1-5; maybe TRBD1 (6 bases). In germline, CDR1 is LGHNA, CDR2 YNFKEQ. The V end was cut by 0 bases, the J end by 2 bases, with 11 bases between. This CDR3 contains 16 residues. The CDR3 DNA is TGTGCCAGCAGCCAAGAGTACAGGGTCGGCAATCAGCCCCAGCATTTT. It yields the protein CASSQEYRVGNQPQHF.

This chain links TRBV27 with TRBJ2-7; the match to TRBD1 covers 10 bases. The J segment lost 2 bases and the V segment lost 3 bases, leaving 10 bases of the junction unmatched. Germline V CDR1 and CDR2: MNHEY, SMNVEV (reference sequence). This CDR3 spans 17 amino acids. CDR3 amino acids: CASSFYPGTGVPYEQYF. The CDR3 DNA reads TGTGCCAGCAGTTTTTACCCCGGGACAGGGGTCCCCTACGAGCAGTACTTC.

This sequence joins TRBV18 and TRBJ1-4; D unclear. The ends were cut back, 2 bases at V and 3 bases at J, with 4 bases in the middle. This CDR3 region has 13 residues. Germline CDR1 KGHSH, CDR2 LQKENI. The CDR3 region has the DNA TGTGCCAGCTCACCAGGTGCTAATGAAAAACTGTTTTTT. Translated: CASSPGANEKLFF.

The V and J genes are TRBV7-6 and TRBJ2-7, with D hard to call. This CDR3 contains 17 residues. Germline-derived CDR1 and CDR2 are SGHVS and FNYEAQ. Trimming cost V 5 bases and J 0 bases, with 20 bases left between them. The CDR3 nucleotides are TGTGCCAGCAGCCGTAACGGCCAGGCATTCAGCTCCTACGAGCAGTACTTC. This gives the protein CASSRNGQAFSSYEQYF.

The CDR3 DNA is TGCAGCGTTGAAGGCCACTCGGACAGACTCAGGACTGAAGCTTTCTTT. This encodes CSVEGHSDRLRTEAFF. The gene calls are TRBV29-1 and TRBJ1-1; perhaps TRBD1 as D (6 bases). V lost 1 base, J lost 5 bases, and 20 bases lay in between. The CDR3 loop spans 16 amino acids. Germline CDR1 SQVTM, CDR2 ANQGSEA.

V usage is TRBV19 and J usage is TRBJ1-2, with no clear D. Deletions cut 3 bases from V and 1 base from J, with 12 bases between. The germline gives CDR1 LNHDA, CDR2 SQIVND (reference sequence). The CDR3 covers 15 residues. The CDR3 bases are TGTGCCAGTAGTATTGGGCAGTTTAATAACTATGGCTACACCTTC. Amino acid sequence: CASSIGQFNNYGYTF.

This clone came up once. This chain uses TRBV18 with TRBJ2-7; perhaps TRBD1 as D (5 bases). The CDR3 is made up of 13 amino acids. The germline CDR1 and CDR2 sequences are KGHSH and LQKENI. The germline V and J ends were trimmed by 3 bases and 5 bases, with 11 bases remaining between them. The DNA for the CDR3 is TGTGCCAGCTCACCTGTGGGGCGGCACGAGCAGTACTTC. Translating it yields CASSPVGRHEQYF. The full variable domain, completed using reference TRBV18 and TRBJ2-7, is NAGVMQNPRHLVRRRGQEARLRCSPMKGHSHVYWYRQLPEEGLKFMVYLQKENIIDESGMPKERFSAEFPKEGPSILRIQQVVRGDSAAYFCASSPVGRHEQYFGPGTRLTVT.

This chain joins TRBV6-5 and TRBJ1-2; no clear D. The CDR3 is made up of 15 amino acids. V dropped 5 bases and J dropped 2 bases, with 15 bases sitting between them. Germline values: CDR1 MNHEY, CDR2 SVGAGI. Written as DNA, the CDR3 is TGTGCCAGCAGTACCCCTCGCGGGCCCAACTATGGCTACACCTTC. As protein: CASSTPRGPNYGYTF.

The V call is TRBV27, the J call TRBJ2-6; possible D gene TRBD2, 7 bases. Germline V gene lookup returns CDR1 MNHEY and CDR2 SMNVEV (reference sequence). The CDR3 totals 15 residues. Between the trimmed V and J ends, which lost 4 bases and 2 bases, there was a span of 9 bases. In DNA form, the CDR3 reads TGTGCCAGCAGTTGGGGGGGGCCTGGGGCCAACGTCCTGACTTTC. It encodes CASSWGGPGANVLTF.

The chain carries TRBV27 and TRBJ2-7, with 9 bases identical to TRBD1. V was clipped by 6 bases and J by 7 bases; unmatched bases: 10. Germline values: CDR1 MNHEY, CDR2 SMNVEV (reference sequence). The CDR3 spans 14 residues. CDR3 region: CASRPGQGLGEQYF. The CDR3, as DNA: TGTGCCAGCAGGCCGGGACAGGGCTTGGGGGAGCAGTACTTC.

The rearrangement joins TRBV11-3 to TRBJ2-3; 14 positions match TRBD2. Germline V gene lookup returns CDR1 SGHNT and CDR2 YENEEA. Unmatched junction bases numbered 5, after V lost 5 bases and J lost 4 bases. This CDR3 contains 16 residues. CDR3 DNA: TGTGCCAGCAGCCCCGGGACTAGCGGGGGTGCAGATACGCAGTATTTT. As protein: CASSPGTSGGADTQYF.

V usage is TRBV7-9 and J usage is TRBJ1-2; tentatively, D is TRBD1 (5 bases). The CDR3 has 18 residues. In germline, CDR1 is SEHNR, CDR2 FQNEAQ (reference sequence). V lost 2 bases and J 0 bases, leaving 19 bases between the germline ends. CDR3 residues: CASSLRGWMGEANYGYTF. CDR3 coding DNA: TGTGCCAGCAGCTTAAGGGGTTGGATGGGCGAAGCTAACTATGGCTACACCTTC.

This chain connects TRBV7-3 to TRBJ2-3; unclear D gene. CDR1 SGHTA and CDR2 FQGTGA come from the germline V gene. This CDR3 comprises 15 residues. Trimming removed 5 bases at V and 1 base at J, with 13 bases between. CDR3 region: CASSPQRHRTDTQYF. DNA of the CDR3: TGTGCCAGCAGCCCTCAGCGACACCGCACAGATACGCAGTATTTT.

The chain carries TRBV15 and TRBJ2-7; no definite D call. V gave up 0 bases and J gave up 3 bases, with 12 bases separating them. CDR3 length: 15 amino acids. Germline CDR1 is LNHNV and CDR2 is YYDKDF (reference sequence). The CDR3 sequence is CATSRDSGVHYEQYF. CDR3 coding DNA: TGTGCCACCAGCAGAGATTCTGGGGTACACTACGAGCAGTACTTC. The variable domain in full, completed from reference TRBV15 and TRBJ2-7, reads DAMVIQNPRYQVTQFGKPVTLSCSQTLNHNVMYWYQQKSSQAPKLLFHYYDKDFNNEADTPDNFQSRRPNTSFCFLDIRSPGLGDTAMYLCATSRDSGVHYEQYFGPGTRLTVT.